The sample holds one count of the clone carrying this TCR beta chain. This record belongs to a study of blood T cell repertoires in COVID-19. Study context: Samples taken during acute and convalescent COVID-19 were collected in the United States, Italy and Spain. The cDNA or gDNA used as material had been derived from T cells, B-cell-depleted T cells, or PBMCs.

The authors' processing: Amplified reference gene primers provided the basis for estimating nucleated cell counts. Produced via immunoSEQ multiplex PCR; TCRdb's table is partial and in-frame only. V and J calls and clone size are copied from that table; D and trimming were computed from the DNA. The repertoire holds approximately 98,000 clones, 65% to 85% seen once, with about 10% in the top ten. The CDR3 is 15 amino acids. Germline V lookup: CDR1 SGHRS, CDR2 YFSETQ. The V segment lost 4 bases and the J segment 5 bases; nucleotides outside the gene matches: 9. This receptor was obtained from a woman aged 80 or older with acute or convalescent COVID-19. This chain connects TRBV5-1 to TRBJ2-5; 9 bases agree with TRBD2. The sequenced material came from peripheral blood. Here the CDR3 DNA reads TGCGCCAGCAGCGGATCAGGCGGGGGGGCCGAGACCCAGTACTTC. Encoded protein: CASSGSGGGAETQYF.